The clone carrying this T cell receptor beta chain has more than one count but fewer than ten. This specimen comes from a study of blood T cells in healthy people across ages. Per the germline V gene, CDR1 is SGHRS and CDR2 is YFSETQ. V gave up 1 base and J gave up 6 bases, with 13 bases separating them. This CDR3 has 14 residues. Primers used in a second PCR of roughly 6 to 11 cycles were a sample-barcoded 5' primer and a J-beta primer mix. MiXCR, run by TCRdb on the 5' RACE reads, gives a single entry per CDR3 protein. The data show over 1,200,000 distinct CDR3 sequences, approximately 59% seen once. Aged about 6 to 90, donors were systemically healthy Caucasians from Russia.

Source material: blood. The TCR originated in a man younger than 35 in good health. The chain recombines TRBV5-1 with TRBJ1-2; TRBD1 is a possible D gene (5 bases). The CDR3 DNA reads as TGCGCCAGCAGCTTGAGGGCAGGGTGGAATGGCTACACCTTC. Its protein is CASSLRAGWNGYTF. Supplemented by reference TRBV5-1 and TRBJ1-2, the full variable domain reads KAGVTQTPRYLIKTRGQQVTLSCSPISGHRSVSWYQQTPGQGLQFLFEYFSETQRNKGNFPGRFSGRQFSNSRSEMNVSTLELGDSALYLCASSLRAGWNGYTFGSGTRLTVV.